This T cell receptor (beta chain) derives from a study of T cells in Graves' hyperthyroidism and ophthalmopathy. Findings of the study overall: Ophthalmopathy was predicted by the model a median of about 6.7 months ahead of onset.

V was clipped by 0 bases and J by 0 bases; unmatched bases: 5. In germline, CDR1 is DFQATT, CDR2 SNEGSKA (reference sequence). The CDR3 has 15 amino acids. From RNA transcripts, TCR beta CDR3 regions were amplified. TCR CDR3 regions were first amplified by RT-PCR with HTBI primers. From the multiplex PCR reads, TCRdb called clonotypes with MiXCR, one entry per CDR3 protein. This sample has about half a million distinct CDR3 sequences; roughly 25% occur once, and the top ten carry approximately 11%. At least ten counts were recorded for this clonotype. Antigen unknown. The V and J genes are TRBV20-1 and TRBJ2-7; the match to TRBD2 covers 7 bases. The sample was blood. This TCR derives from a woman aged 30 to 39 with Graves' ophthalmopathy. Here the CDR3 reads CSARDFRGSSYEQYF. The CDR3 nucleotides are TGCAGTGCTAGAGATTTCCGCGGGAGCTCCTACGAGCAGTACTTC.